The clone carrying this T cell receptor (beta chain) was recorded a few times. CDR1 is MNHEY, CDR2 SVGAGI, per germline. V shed 0 bases, J shed 4 bases, and the junction held 2 bases outside the gene matches. The CDR3 has 14 amino acids. The data were taken from a study of T cells after yellow fever vaccination. TCRdb re-analysed the 5' RACE reads in MiXCR, keeping a single row per CDR3 protein. The repertoire holds 300,000 to 350,000 distinct CDR3 sequences, with roughly 8.4% as singletons. The sequence came from a young man who received the YFV17D yellow fever vaccine. The chain couples TRBV6-5 to TRBJ2-5; 7 nucleotides line up with TRBD1. This material consisted of PBMCs, taken about 49 days after the first yellow fever vaccination. The CDR3 DNA sequence: TGTGCCAGCAGTTACTCCACAGGGGTAGAGACCCAGTACTTC. It specifies CASSYSTGVETQYF.